The 15 T cell receptor beta chains presented below share a single source sample, sequenced in a study of T cells in Graves' hyperthyroidism and ophthalmopathy. What was amplified from RNA transcripts were TCR beta CDR3 regions. TCR CDR3 underwent first-round RT-PCR with the HTBI primer set. Using its own MiXCR run on the multiplex PCR reads, TCRdb lists one record per CDR3 protein. The sample carries 380,000 or so distinct CDR3 sequences, approximately 15% recorded once. Sample: blood. These receptors all come from a man aged 25-40 years with Graves' hyperthyroidism that later progressed to Graves' ophthalmopathy.

In its sample, this clonotype was seen many times. J is TRBJ2-1 and V is TRBV2, with 8 bases matching TRBD1. This CDR3 region has 16 residues. V shed 5 bases and J 6 bases; nucleotides not matched to a gene: 12. Germline V gene lookup returns CDR1 SNHLY and CDR2 FYNNEI. The CDR3 region is CASSPPGQEEGNEQFF. CDR3 bases: TGTGCCAGCAGTCCTCCGGGACAGGAGGAAGGCAATGAGCAGTTCTTC.

The chain employs TRBV29-1 and TRBJ1-5; 10 nucleotides align to TRBD1. The CDR3 length is 13 residues. The junction had 6 bases not matched to a gene; V was cut back by 6 bases and J by 7 bases. Germline V lookup: CDR1 SQVTM, CDR2 ANQGSEA. In nucleotides, the CDR3 is TGCAGCGTCTGGACAGGGGGAGGCCAGCCCCAGCATTTT. Its protein is CSVWTGGGQPQHF.

This clonotype has ten or more counts. This chain links TRBV29-1 with TRBJ1-1, with TRBD1 matching 11 bases. There are 15 residues in the CDR3. Germline loops: CDR1 SQVTM, CDR2 ANQGSEA. V trimming: 8 bases; J trimming: 0 bases; junction bases outside the gene matches: 8. The CDR3 is CSLKGDRGMNTEAFF. The CDR3 nucleotides read TGCAGCCTCAAGGGGGACAGGGGGATGAACACTGAAGCTTTCTTT. Together with reference TRBV29-1 and TRBJ1-1, the CDR3 gives the full variable domain: SAVISQKPSRDICQRGTSLTIQCQVDSQVTMMFWYRQQPGQSLTLIATANQGSEATYESGFVIDKFPISRPNLTFSTLTVSNMSPEDSSIYLCSLKGDRGMNTEAFFGQGTRLTVV.

This clonotype was found a few times. The chain joins TRBV20-1 to TRBJ2-3; 9 positions match TRBD1. V gave up 6 bases and J gave up 2 bases; unmatched junction bases: 6. The V gene's germline CDR1 is DFQATT and CDR2 SNEGSKA (reference sequence). This CDR3 is 14 amino acids long. CDR3 coding DNA: TGCAGTGCCCTGGACAGGGGCCACACAGATACGCAGTATTTT. It specifies CSALDRGHTDTQYF.

This clonotype was counted ten times or more. The chain carries TRBV7-9 and TRBJ2-7; D call uncertain. CDR1 and CDR2 (germline): SEHNR, FQNEAQ (reference sequence). V lost 1 base and J lost 3, with 13 bases in between. CDR3 size: 15 residues. The CDR3 nucleotides read TGTGCCAGCAGCTTAGTCTGGGAAGGGCACTACGAGCAGTACTTC. Translated: CASSLVWEGHYEQYF.

This clonotype was observed at least ten times. DNA of the CDR3: TGTGCCAGCAGCTTAGCTCTGGGAGGGAACACCGGGGAGCTGTTTTTT. This sequence encodes CASSLALGGNTGELFF. The genes are TRBV7-8 and TRBJ2-2, with D perhaps matching TRBD2 (6 bases). The CDR3 runs to 16 residues. Trimming took off 0 bases at V and 1 base at J, with 9 bases between the two ends. Germline CDR1 SGHVS, CDR2 FQNEAQ.

This sequence joins TRBV6-5 and TRBJ1-4; D possibly corresponds to TRBD1 (5 bases). This CDR3 is 17 amino acids long. Germline assignment: CDR1 MNHEY and CDR2 SVGAGI. V was cut by 4 bases and J by 4 bases, with 19 bases left in between. CDR3 bases: TGTGCCAGCAGTTCACAGATGACAGACTCGTATAATGAAAAACTGTTTTTT. Translated, it gives CASSSQMTDSYNEKLFF.

This clonotype has only a few counts. The CDR3 region is CASRRTGVTEAFF. CDR3 coding DNA: TGTGCCAGCAGACGAACGGGGGTGACTGAAGCTTTCTTT. The chain combines TRBV7-2 with TRBJ1-1; TRBD1 is a possible D gene (5 bases). The CDR3 contains 13 residues. The V and J ends lost 6 bases and 5 bases respectively, with 13 bases between them. The germline V gene encodes CDR1 SGHTA and CDR2 FQGNSA. The full variable domain, its missing parts supplied by reference TRBV7-2 and TRBJ1-1, is GAGVSQSPSNKVTEKGKDVELRCDPISGHTALYWYRQSLGQGLEFLIYFQGNSAPDKSGLPSDRFSAERTGGSVSTLTIQRTQQEDSAVYLCASRRTGVTEAFFGQGTRLTVV.

This clonotype showed up many times. This rearrangement joins TRBV11-2 to TRBJ1-2, with D uncertain. V was cut by 3 bases and J by 7 bases, with 12 bases left in between. CDR1 is SGHAT, CDR2 FQNNGV, per germline. This CDR3 region has 13 residues. The CDR3 region has the DNA TGTGCCAGCAGCTTGGCCCAAGGGATTGGCTACACCTTC. Its protein product is CASSLAQGIGYTF.

This clonotype was recorded at least ten times. The chain is built from TRBV7-9 and TRBJ2-1, with TRBD1 identical over 7 bases. J was trimmed by 4 bases and V by 4 bases; bases with no gene match: 7. The CDR3 contains 15 residues. Germline CDR1 is SEHNR and CDR2 is FQNEAQ (reference sequence). CDR3 protein: CASSSNRDRYNEQFF. The CDR3 coding sequence is TGTGCCAGCAGCTCTAATCGGGACAGATACAATGAGCAGTTCTTC.

This clonotype was recorded a few times. This chain uses TRBV9 with TRBJ2-2, with TRBD1 matching 7 bases. Germline V gives CDR1 SGDLS, CDR2 YYNGEE. Trimming cost V 0 bases and J 5 bases; bases outside gene matches: 7. CDR3 length: 16 amino acids. CDR3 loop: CASSVGLQGWTGELFF. DNA of the CDR3: TGTGCCAGCAGCGTAGGCCTACAGGGGTGGACCGGGGAGCTGTTTTTT.

This clonotype was seen many times. This chain uses TRBV11-1 with TRBJ2-2; 7 bases line up with TRBD2. The CDR3 spans 16 residues. The germline V gene encodes CDR1 SGHAT and CDR2 FQDESV (reference sequence). V trimming: 0 bases; J trimming: 4 bases; junction bases outside the gene matches: 5. CDR3 amino acids: CASSLASGTITGELFF. The CDR3 region has the DNA TGTGCCAGCAGCTTAGCCTCCGGGACTATCACCGGGGAGCTGTTTTTT.

This clonotype occurred many times. The chain couples TRBV4-1 to TRBJ1-1, with a possible D match to TRBD1 (6 bases). V was shortened by 3 bases and J by 0 bases, with 11 bases between the two germline ends. The CDR3 extends over 15 amino acids. Per the germline V gene, CDR1 is MGHRA and CDR2 is YSYEKL. CDR3 region: CASSHQTGMNTEAFF. DNA of the CDR3: TGCGCCAGCAGCCACCAGACAGGAATGAACACTGAAGCTTTCTTT.

This clonotype has at least ten counts. This chain uses TRBV28 with TRBJ1-5; a weak D match, TRBD1 (6 bases). The CDR3 contains 15 residues. CDR1 is MDHEN and CDR2 is SYDVKM in the germline V gene. Trimming shortened V by 5 bases and J by 2 bases, and 13 bases separated the two germline ends. This CDR3 reads CASSEQGWGNQPQHF. CDR3 nucleotide sequence: TGTGCCAGCAGTGAACAGGGTTGGGGCAATCAGCCCCAGCATTTT.

This clonotype showed up many times. The V call is TRBV28, the J call TRBJ1-3; D is perhaps TRBD1 (6 bases). V was shortened by 3 bases and J by 4 bases, with 7 bases between the two germline ends. The germline gives CDR1 MDHEN, CDR2 SYDVKM. CDR3 length: 13 amino acids. The CDR3 nucleotides are TGTGCCAGCAGTTTTGACAGGGGAAACACCATATATTTT. Translation gives CASSFDRGNTIYF. The full variable domain, in which reference TRBV28 and TRBJ1-3 provide the parts outside the CDR3, is DVKVTQSSRYLVKRTGEKVFLECVQDMDHENMFWYRQDPGLGLRLIYFSYDVKMKEKGDIPEGYSVSREKKERFSLILESASTNQTSMYLCASSFDRGNTIYFGEGSWLTVV.